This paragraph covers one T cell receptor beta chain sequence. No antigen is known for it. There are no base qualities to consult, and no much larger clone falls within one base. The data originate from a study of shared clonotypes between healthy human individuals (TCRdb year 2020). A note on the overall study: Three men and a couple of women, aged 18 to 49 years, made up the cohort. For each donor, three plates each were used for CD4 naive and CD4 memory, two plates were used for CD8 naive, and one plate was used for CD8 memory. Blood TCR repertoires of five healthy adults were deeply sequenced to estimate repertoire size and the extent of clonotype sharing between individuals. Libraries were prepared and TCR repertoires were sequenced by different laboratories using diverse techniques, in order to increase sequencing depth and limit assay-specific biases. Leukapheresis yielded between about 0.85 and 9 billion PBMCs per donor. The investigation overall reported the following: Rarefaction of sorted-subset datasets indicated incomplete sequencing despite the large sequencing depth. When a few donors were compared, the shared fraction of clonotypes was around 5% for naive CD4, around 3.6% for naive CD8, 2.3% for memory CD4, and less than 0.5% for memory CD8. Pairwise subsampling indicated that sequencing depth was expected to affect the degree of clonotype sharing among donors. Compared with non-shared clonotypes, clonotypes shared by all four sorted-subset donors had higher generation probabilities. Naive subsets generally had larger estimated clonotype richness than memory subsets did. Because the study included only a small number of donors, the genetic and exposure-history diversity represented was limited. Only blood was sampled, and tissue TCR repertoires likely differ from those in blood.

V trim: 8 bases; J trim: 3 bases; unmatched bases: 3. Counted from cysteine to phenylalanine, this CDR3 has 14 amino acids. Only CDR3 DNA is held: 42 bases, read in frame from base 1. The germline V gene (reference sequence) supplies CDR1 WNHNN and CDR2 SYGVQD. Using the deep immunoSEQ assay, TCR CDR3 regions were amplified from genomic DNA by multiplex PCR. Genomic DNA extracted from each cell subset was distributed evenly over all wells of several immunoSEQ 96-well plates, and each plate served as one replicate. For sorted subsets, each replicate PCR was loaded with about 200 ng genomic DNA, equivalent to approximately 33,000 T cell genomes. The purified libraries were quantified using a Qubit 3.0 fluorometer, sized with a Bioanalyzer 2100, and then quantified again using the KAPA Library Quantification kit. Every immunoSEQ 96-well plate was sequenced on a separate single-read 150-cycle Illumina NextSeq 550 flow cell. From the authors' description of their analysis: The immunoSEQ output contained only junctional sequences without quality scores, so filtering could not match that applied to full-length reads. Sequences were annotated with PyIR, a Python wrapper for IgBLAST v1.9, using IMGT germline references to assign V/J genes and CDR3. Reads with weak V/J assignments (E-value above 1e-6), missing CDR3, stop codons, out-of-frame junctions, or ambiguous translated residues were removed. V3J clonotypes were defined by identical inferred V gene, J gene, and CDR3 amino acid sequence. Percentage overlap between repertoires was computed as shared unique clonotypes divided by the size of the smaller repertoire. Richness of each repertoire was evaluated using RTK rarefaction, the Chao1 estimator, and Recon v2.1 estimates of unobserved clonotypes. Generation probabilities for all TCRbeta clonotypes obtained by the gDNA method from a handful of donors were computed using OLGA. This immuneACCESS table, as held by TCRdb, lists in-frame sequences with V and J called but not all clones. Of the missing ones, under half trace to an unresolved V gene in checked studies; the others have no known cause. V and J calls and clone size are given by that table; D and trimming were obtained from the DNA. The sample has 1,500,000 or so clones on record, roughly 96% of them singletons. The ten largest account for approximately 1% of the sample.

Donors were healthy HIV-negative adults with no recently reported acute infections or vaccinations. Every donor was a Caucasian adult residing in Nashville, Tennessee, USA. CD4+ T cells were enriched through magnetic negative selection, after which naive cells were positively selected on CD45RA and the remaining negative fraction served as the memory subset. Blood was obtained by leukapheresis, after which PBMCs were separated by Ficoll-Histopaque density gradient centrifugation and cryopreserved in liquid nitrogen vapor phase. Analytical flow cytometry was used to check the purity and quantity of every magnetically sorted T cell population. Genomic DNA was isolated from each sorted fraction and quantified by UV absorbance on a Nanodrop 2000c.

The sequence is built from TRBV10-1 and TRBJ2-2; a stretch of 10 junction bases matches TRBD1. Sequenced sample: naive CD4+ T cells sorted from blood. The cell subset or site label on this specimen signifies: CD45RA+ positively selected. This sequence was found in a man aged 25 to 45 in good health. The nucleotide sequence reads TGCGCCAGCGGGACAGGGGCAGACACCGGGGAGCTGTTTTTT. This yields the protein CASGTGADTGELFF.